The T cell receptor (beta chain) described here comes from a study of beta chain features in type 1 diabetes. Concerning this clone: Its cognate antigen is unknown.

Regarding the study as a whole: TCRB CDR3s were moderately but significantly shorter in Type 1 diabetes patients in all four CD4+ subsets.

The whole isolated RNA underwent reverse transcription, so sequencing captured expressed TCRB transcripts. TCRdb's copy holds only in-frame clones and misses some; the assay was immunoSEQ multiplex PCR. The sample shows 620,000 or so clones, around 15% of them seen only once. The specimen was naive CD4+ T cells from blood. The TCR originated in a man aged 18 to 35 in good health.

CDR3 in amino acids: CASSYHSSLYSGNTIYF. In DNA, the CDR3 is TGTGCCAGCAGCTACCACTCGTCGCTGTACTCTGGAAACACCATATATTTT. The chain combines TRBV14 with TRBJ1-3; D is undetermined. The CDR3 length is 17 residues. V lost 5 bases and J lost 0, with 17 bases in between. Germline loops: CDR1 SGHDN, CDR2 FVKESK.